This section outlines one T cell receptor (beta chain) sequence together with its context. Living in 24 US areas, the participants were between roughly 18 and 90 years of age. Categorization into cohorts depended on clinical history that participants reported. This record comes from a study of blood T cell repertoires in COVID-19. For the study at large: Samples taken during acute and convalescent COVID-19 were collected in the United States, Italy and Spain. From T cells, B-cell-depleted T cells, or PBMCs came the material, which was cDNA or gDNA.

The CDR3 is 14 amino acids. The V end lost 1 base, the J end lost 4 bases, and 9 bases lay between the germline ends. Germline CDR1 reads KGHSH; CDR2 reads LQKENI. Profiling relied on immunoSEQ multiplex PCR, and the TCRdb table lists in-frame clones only, not all of them. The table records hundreds of thousands of clones, 90% of them present only once. This rearrangement joins TRBV18 to TRBJ2-3; D call uncertain. This clonotype originated in a woman aged 18-30 years with acute COVID-19. The sequencing input was PBMCs or T cells enriched from blood (not recorded which). As DNA, the CDR3 is TGTGCCAGCTCACCACGGGCGCGAGCAGATACGCAGTATTTT. This gives the protein CASSPRARADTQYF.